Listed below are T cell receptor beta chains from one sample, sequenced in a study of blood T cell repertoires in COVID-19. Sequencing was performed with immunoSEQ multiplex PCR; in TCRdb, only in-frame clones are kept and a portion is missing. The table records about 230,000 clones, about nine tenths of them present only once. The sequenced material came from peripheral blood. These receptor sequences come from a man aged 45-60 years with COVID-19, enrolled during active disease. CDR3s include the opening cysteine and the closing phenylalanine or tryptophan. The D gene is left open where the match is weak. Some rows mark clone size as missing; the rest say once, few, many or name a class of expanded clone.

DNA,CDR3,size,V,J,D
TGTGCCAGTAGTATTGCGGGACAGGGCTTGGGCTATGGCTACACCTTC,CASSIAGQGLGYGYTF,.,TRBV19,TRBJ1-2,TRBD1
TGTGCCAGCTCACCTACAGGGGTTGTTGAGCAGTACTTC,CASSPTGVVEQYF,.,TRBV18,TRBJ2-7,TRBD1
TGTGCCAGCAGCTATCTACCGACAGGGGTTGTATACGAGCAGTACTTC,CASSYLPTGVVYEQYF,.,TRBV6-2/TRBV6-3,TRBJ2-7,TRBD1
TGTGCCAGCAGTGACAGGGGACCGCGGGACGAGCAGTACTTC,CASSDRGPRDEQYF,.,TRBV27,TRBJ2-7,TRBD1
TGTGCCAGTAGTCCCGAACAGGGGCAATCTCTCTATGGCTACACCTTC,CASSPEQGQSLYGYTF,.,TRBV19,TRBJ1-2,TRBD1
TGTGCCATCACCGGGACAGGGGGCTTGGATGAGCAGTTCTTC,CAITGTGGLDEQFF,.,TRBV10-3,TRBJ2-1,TRBD1
TGTGCCAGCAGTTCTATCCAGGGTACACTGTTTTTT,CASSSIQGTLFF,.,TRBV6-5,TRBJ1-4,.
TGTGCCAGCAGCCGTCGAGCGGGAGTATACAATGAGCAGTTCTTC,CASSRRAGVYNEQFF,once,TRBV14,TRBJ2-1,TRBD2
TGTGCCAGCAGCTTCTCTGACAGGGCTGACAATGAGCAGTTCTTC,CASSFSDRADNEQFF,.,TRBV7-9,TRBJ2-1,TRBD1
TGCAGCGCCGACACAGGGGTGAACACTGAAGCTTTCTTT,CSADTGVNTEAFF,.,TRBV29-1,TRBJ1-1,TRBD1
TGTGCCAGCAGATTGCCAGGGACATCTAATGAAAAACTGTTTTTT,CASRLPGTSNEKLFF,.,TRBV28,TRBJ1-4,.
TGCAGTGCTACAGGGGGCGACACCTTC,CSATGGDTF,.,TRBV20-1,TRBJ1-2,TRBD1
TGTGCCAGCAGCTGGACTAGCGGGACGCACAATGAGCAGTTCTTC,CASSWTSGTHNEQFF,.,TRBV7-2,TRBJ2-1,TRBD2